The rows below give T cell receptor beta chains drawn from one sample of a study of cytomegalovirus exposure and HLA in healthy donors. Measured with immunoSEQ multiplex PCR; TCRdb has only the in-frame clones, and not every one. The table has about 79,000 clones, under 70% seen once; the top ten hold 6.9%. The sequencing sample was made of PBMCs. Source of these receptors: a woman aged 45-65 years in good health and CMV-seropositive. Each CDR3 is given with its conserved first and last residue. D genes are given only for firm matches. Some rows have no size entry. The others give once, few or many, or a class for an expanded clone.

CDR3nt: TGTGCCAGCCTGACAGTGGCTTTTAACTATGGCTACACCTTC
CDR3aa: CASLTVAFNYGYTF
j_gene: TRBJ1-2
v_gene: TRBV5-6
d_gene: NA
abundance: NA

CDR3nt: TGTGCCAGCAGCCTGAACAGGGTCGGTGCAGATACGCAGTATTTT
CDR3aa: CASSLNRVGADTQYF
j_gene: TRBJ2-3
v_gene: TRBV2
d_gene: NA
abundance: NA

CDR3nt: TGTGCCAGCCAGGGGGACCCCACAGATACGCAGTATTTT
CDR3aa: CASQGDPTDTQYF
j_gene: TRBJ2-3
v_gene: TRBV6-5
d_gene: TRBD1
abundance: NA

CDR3nt: TGTGCCATCAGTGAGTCCGTACAGCCCTACAAAAACATTCAGTACTTC
CDR3aa: CAISESVQPYKNIQYF
j_gene: TRBJ2-4
v_gene: TRBV10-3
d_gene: NA
abundance: few

CDR3nt: TGTGCCACCAGCAGGAGTCGAAGCGGCGAATCACCCCTCCACTTT
CDR3aa: CATSRSRSGESPLHF
j_gene: TRBJ1-6
v_gene: TRBV15
d_gene: NA
abundance: NA

CDR3nt: TGCAGCGTAACATTGGGACAGAACTATGGCTACACCTTC
CDR3aa: CSVTLGQNYGYTF
j_gene: TRBJ1-2
v_gene: TRBV29-1
d_gene: TRBD1
abundance: NA

CDR3nt: TGTGCCAGCAGCCAAGATCTCCGGGGGGGCTCTCAAGAGACCCAGTACTTC
CDR3aa: CASSQDLRGGSQETQYF
j_gene: TRBJ2-5
v_gene: TRBV4-2
d_gene: TRBD2
abundance: once

CDR3nt: TGTGCCACCAGCAGAGACCTCGCGGAGGGCGGGAACACTGAAGCTTTCTTT
CDR3aa: CATSRDLAEGGNTEAFF
j_gene: TRBJ1-1
v_gene: TRBV15
d_gene: NA
abundance: NA

CDR3nt: TGTTCCAGCAGCCGCGGAGGGCTATGGGACACTGAAGCTTTCTTT
CDR3aa: CSSSRGGLWDTEAFF
j_gene: TRBJ1-1
v_gene: TRBV7-9
d_gene: NA
abundance: NA

CDR3nt: TGCAGCACAAGTGGCACTGAAGCTTTCTTT
CDR3aa: CSTSGTEAFF
j_gene: TRBJ1-1
v_gene: TRBV29-1
d_gene: NA
abundance: NA

CDR3nt: TGTGCCAGCAGGGGGGGCTCCTACGAGCAGTACTTC
CDR3aa: CASRGGSYEQYF
j_gene: TRBJ2-7
v_gene: TRBV2
d_gene: NA
abundance: NA

CDR3nt: TGTGCCAGTAGCCCGTTGAGGCAAGGGGAGCTGTTTTTT
CDR3aa: CASSPLRQGELFF
j_gene: TRBJ2-2
v_gene: TRBV19
d_gene: NA
abundance: once

CDR3nt: TGTGCCAGCAGCGTAGACCAGCGGGGGAGATCTAGCACAGATACGCAGTATTTT
CDR3aa: CASSVDQRGRSSTDTQYF
j_gene: TRBJ2-3
v_gene: TRBV9
d_gene: TRBD2
abundance: once

CDR3nt: TGTGCCAGCAGCTTAACGGGCCATGCGGGGGCCAACGTCCTGACTTTC
CDR3aa: CASSLTGHAGANVLTF
j_gene: TRBJ2-6
v_gene: TRBV7-3
d_gene: NA
abundance: few

CDR3nt: TGCAGCGTTGTCTACAGGGGGCGGAACACTGAAGCTTTCTTT
CDR3aa: CSVVYRGRNTEAFF
j_gene: TRBJ1-1
v_gene: TRBV29-1
d_gene: TRBD1
abundance: NA

CDR3nt: TGTGCCAGCATTCGGGAGAACACTGAAGCTTTCTTT
CDR3aa: CASIRENTEAFF
j_gene: TRBJ1-1
v_gene: TRBV28
d_gene: NA
abundance: NA

CDR3nt: TGTGCCAGCAGTGCAATAACAGGGGGGACTGAAGCTTTCTTT
CDR3aa: CASSAITGGTEAFF
j_gene: TRBJ1-1
v_gene: TRBV2
d_gene: TRBD1
abundance: NA

CDR3nt: TGTGCCAGCAGCTCTCAGGGGGTTTTGAACACTGAAGCTTTCTTT
CDR3aa: CASSSQGVLNTEAFF
j_gene: TRBJ1-1
v_gene: TRBV7-3
d_gene: TRBD1
abundance: NA

CDR3nt: TGTGCCAGCAGCTTGGCCAGGAATAGCAATCAGCCCCAGCATTTT
CDR3aa: CASSLARNSNQPQHF
j_gene: TRBJ1-5
v_gene: TRBV5-6
d_gene: NA
abundance: NA

CDR3nt: TGTGCCAGTAGTAGGCTGGGGAGCAGCTCCTACGAGCAGTACTTC
CDR3aa: CASSRLGSSSYEQYF
j_gene: TRBJ2-7
v_gene: TRBV19
d_gene: NA
abundance: NA

CDR3nt: TGCGCCAGCAGCCGGACAGGGGGCGATGCCAACCAACATGGCTACACCTTC
CDR3aa: CASSRTGGDANQHGYTF
j_gene: TRBJ1-2
v_gene: TRBV5-1
d_gene: TRBD1
abundance: NA

CDR3nt: TGTGCCAGCAGCCGGCGAGCGGGGGCAGAGACCCAGTACTTC
CDR3aa: CASSRRAGAETQYF
j_gene: TRBJ2-5
v_gene: TRBV5-6
d_gene: TRBD2
abundance: NA

CDR3nt: TGCGCCAGCAGCTTGGCGGTAACCACCGGGGAGCTGTTTTTT
CDR3aa: CASSLAVTTGELFF
j_gene: TRBJ2-2
v_gene: TRBV5-1
d_gene: NA
abundance: NA

CDR3nt: TGTGCCAGCAGCAATCAGGGGACAACCTCGGACGGGGAGACCCAGTACTTC
CDR3aa: CASSNQGTTSDGETQYF
j_gene: TRBJ2-5
v_gene: TRBV21-1
d_gene: NA
abundance: NA

CDR3nt: TGTGCCAGCCAACGGGGGTTGAACACTGAAGCTTTCTTT
CDR3aa: CASQRGLNTEAFF
j_gene: TRBJ1-1
v_gene: TRBV5-4
d_gene: NA
abundance: few

CDR3nt: TGTGCCAGCCGAGGGTTCGGCTACACCTTC
CDR3aa: CASRGFGYTF
j_gene: TRBJ1-2
v_gene: TRBV2
d_gene: NA
abundance: NA

CDR3nt: TGTGCCAGCCGCGGGGGAGGCTACACCTTC
CDR3aa: CASRGGGYTF
j_gene: TRBJ1-2
v_gene: TRBV2
d_gene: NA
abundance: NA

CDR3nt: TGTGCCAGCTCACCACCGCTCCCTCGAAGAGGCGAAGCTTTCTTT
CDR3aa: CASSPPLPRRGEAFF
j_gene: TRBJ1-1
v_gene: TRBV18
d_gene: NA
abundance: once

CDR3nt: TGTGCCAGCAGCAGAACTAGGGACAGGGACTACACCGGGGAGCTGTTTTTT
CDR3aa: CASSRTRDRDYTGELFF
j_gene: TRBJ2-2
v_gene: TRBV7-3
d_gene: TRBD1
abundance: NA

CDR3nt: TGCAGCGTTGAACTGAACACCGGGGAGCTGTTTTTT
CDR3aa: CSVELNTGELFF
j_gene: TRBJ2-2
v_gene: TRBV29-1
d_gene: NA
abundance: NA